This T cell receptor (beta chain) was obtained from a study of blood T cell repertoires in COVID-19. Across the whole study: COVID-19 samples, acute and convalescent, were from the United States, Italy and Spain. T cells, B-cell-depleted T cells, or PBMCs provided the cDNA or gDNA that served as material.

Germline V CDR1 and CDR2: LNHDA, SQIVND (reference sequence). V was cut by 5 bases and J by 0 bases, with 14 bases left in between. The CDR3 is made up of 17 amino acids. Study processing details: Amplification with reference gene primers provided the estimates of nucleated cell counts. Libraries were prepared by immunoSEQ multiplex PCR; TCRdb keeps only in-frame clonotypes and omits some of them. V, J and clone size derive from that table, while D and trimming were established from the DNA sequence. The table lists around 100,000 clones, 88% of them singletons. The sequence was obtained from a human donor in a cohort sampled during active COVID-19. The material sequenced was peripheral blood. J is TRBJ2-6 and V is TRBV19; D perhaps matches TRBD1 (5 bases). The CDR3 nucleotides read TGTGCCAGTAGTCCGTGGGGCCTGGTCTCTGGGGCCAACGTCCTGACTTTC. It specifies CASSPWGLVSGANVLTF.